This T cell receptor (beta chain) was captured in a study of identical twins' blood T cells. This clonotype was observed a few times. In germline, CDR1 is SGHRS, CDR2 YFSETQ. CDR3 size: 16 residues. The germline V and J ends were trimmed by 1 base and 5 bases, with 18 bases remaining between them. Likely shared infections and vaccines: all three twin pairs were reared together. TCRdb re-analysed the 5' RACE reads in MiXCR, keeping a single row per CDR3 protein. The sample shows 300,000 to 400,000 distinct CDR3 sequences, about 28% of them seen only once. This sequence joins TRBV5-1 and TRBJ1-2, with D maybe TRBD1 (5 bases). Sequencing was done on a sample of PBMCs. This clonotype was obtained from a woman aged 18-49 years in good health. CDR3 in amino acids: CASSLSGRGDGYGYTF. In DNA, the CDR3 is TGCGCCAGCAGCTTGTCTGGTAGGGGCGACGGTTATGGCTACACCTTC.